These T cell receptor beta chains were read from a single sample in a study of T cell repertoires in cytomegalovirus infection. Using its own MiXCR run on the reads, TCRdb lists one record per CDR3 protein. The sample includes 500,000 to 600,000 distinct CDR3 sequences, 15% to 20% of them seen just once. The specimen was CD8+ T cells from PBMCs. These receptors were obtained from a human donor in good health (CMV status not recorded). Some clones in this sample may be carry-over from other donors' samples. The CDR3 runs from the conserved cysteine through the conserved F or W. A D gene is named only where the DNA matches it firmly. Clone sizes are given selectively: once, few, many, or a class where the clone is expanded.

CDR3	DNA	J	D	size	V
CASSQDPQGTNYGYTF	TGCGCCAGCAGCCAAGATCCCCAGGGGACTAACTATGGCTACACCTTC	TRBJ1-2	NA	many	TRBV4-1
CASSLYQTNNSPLHF	TGTGCCAGCAGTTTATACCAGACTAATAATTCACCCCTCCACTTT	TRBJ1-6	NA	few	TRBV27
CASSGSGAAETQYF	TGTGCCAGCAGCGGCTCAGGGGCAGCGGAGACCCAGTACTTC	TRBJ2-5	NA	NA	TRBV9
CASRSPQVWLSPNEQFF	TGTGCCAGCAGATCGCCTCAGGTATGGCTATCTCCCAATGAGCAGTTCTTC	TRBJ2-1	NA	few	TRBV6-2/TRBV6-3
CASSSFAWGNTEAFF	TGTGCCAGCAGTTCCTTCGCTTGGGGGAACACTGAAGCTTTCTTT	TRBJ1-1	NA	NA	TRBV27
CASSSLMGDTGELFF	TGTGCCAGCAGTTCATTGATGGGAGACACCGGGGAGCTGTTTTTT	TRBJ2-2	NA	many	TRBV12-3/TRBV12-4
CASSRGRGRTDTQYF	TGCGCCAGCAGCCGGGGGCGGGGGCGCACAGATACGCAGTATTTT	TRBJ2-3	NA	few	TRBV4-1
CASSPLPPRQLNTEAFF	TGTGCCAGCAGTCCCCTCCCCCCCCGACAGTTGAACACTGAAGCTTTCTTT	TRBJ1-1	NA	NA	TRBV27
CPNFRGDLYEQYF	TGTCCCAATTTTCGGGGGGACCTCTACGAGCAGTACTTC	TRBJ2-7	TRBD2	many	TRBV6-6
CSAEGTADTEAFF	TGCAGTGCCGAGGGGACAGCAGACACTGAAGCTTTCTTT	TRBJ1-1	TRBD1	NA	TRBV20-1
CSARDLGGSVEFGELFF	TGCAGTGCTAGAGATCTGGGCGGGAGTGTCGAGTTCGGGGAGCTGTTTTTT	TRBJ2-2	TRBD2	NA	TRBV20-1
CAETGASYNEQFF	TGTGCAGAGACAGGGGCCTCCTACAATGAGCAGTTCTTC	TRBJ2-1	TRBD1	NA	TRBV7-4
CASSVGPGSNYGYTF	TGTGCCAGCAGCGTAGGTCCAGGTTCGAACTATGGCTACACCTTC	TRBJ1-2	NA	NA	TRBV9
CASRLLAGSYNEQFF	TGTGCCAGCAGATTACTAGCGGGATCCTACAATGAGCAGTTCTTC	TRBJ2-1	TRBD2	many	TRBV7-6
CASSYRDPYNEQFF	TGTGCCAGCAGTTATAGGGACCCATACAATGAGCAGTTCTTC	TRBJ2-1	NA	many	TRBV6-5
CASSFPGQGTEAFF	TGTGCCAGCAGTTTCCCAGGTCAGGGCACTGAAGCTTTCTTT	TRBJ1-1	NA	few	TRBV27
CASSPDNGITIYF	TGTGCCAGCAGCCCGGACAATGGGATCACCATATATTTT	TRBJ1-3	NA	many	TRBV7-6
CASSAISRTGELFF	TGCGCCAGCAGCGCCATTTCGCGGACCGGGGAGCTGTTTTTT	TRBJ2-2	NA	NA	TRBV5-1
CATSRDASSYEQYF	TGTGCCACCAGCAGGGACGCCAGCTCCTACGAGCAGTACTTC	TRBJ2-7	NA	few	TRBV15
CASSWRDRGTDTQYF	TGTGCCAGCAGCTGGAGGGACAGGGGAACAGATACGCAGTATTTT	TRBJ2-3	TRBD1	few	TRBV11-2
CASRTAGSGANVLTF	TGTGCCAGCAGAACCGCGGGCTCTGGGGCCAACGTCCTGACTTTC	TRBJ2-6	NA	NA	TRBV5-4
CASSPGQGGYNEQFF	TGTGCCAGCAGCCCCGGACAGGGAGGCTACAATGAGCAGTTCTTC	TRBJ2-1	TRBD1	many	TRBV11-2
CASGLDAGFTGELFF	TGTGCTAGTGGTTTAGATGCAGGGTTCACCGGGGAGCTGTTTTTT	TRBJ2-2	NA	many	TRBV12-5
CASRPSGGNEKLFF	TGTGCCAGCAGACCCTCGGGCGGGAATGAAAAACTGTTTTTT	TRBJ1-4	NA	many	TRBV12-3/TRBV12-4
CASSLSPGTEYEQYF	TGTGCCAGCAGTTTATCCCCCGGGACAGAGTACGAGCAGTACTTC	TRBJ2-7	TRBD1	NA	TRBV27
CATSGGTGRNEKLFF	TGTGCCACCAGCGGAGGAACAGGGAGGAATGAAAAACTGTTTTTT	TRBJ1-4	NA	few	TRBV15
CASSFTGSGGETQYF	TGTGCCAGCAGCTTTACAGGGAGTGGAGGCGAGACCCAGTACTTC	TRBJ2-5	NA	many	TRBV7-9
CASSLESGGAIDTQYF	TGTGCCAGCAGCTTGGAAAGCGGGGGGGCGATAGATACGCAGTATTTT	TRBJ2-3	TRBD2	NA	TRBV5-8
CASSLILSTESNYGYTF	TGTGCCAGCAGTTTAATTCTGTCGACAGAATCTAACTATGGCTACACCTTC	TRBJ1-2	NA	NA	TRBV28
CASSSGQPETQYF	TGTGCCAGCAGCTCGGGACAGCCCGAGACCCAGTACTTC	TRBJ2-5	TRBD1	many	TRBV7-6
CASSRIGGGNTEAFF	TGCGCCAGCAGCCGCATCGGGGGCGGGAACACTGAAGCTTTCTTT	TRBJ1-1	NA	many	TRBV5-1